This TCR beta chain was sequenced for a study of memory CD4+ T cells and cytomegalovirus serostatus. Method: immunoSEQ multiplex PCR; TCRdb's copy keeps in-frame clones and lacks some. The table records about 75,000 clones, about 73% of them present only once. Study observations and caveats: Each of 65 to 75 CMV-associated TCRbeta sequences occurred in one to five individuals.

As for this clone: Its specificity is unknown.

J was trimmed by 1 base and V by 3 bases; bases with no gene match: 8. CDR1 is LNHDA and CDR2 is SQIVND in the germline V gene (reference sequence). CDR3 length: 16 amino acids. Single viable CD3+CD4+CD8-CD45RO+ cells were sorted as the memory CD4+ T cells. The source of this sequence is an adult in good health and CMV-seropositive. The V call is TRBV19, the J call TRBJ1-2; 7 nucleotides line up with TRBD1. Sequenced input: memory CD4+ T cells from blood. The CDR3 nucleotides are TGTGCCAGTAGTATTAAGTGGGACAGATTTAACTATGGCTACACCTTC. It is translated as CASSIKWDRFNYGYTF.